The source of this T cell receptor beta chain is a study of OX40 agonist ivuxolimab in advanced cancers. A word on this clone: A junction end diverges from the germline sequence, so it may reflect a read error.

Per the germline V gene, CDR1 is SGHRS and CDR2 is YFSETQ. This CDR3 has 13 amino acids. Profiled with immunoSEQ multiplex PCR; TCRdb holds only in-frame clones, not every one. The table has approximately 45,000 clones, about 95% seen once; the top ten hold about 10%. This sequence originates from an adult with an advanced solid tumor such as melanoma, head and neck, liver or kidney cancer. Sequenced here: CD4+ or CD8+ T cells sorted from blood, sampled in a trial of the OX40 agonist ivuxolimab. The chain joins TRBV5-1 to TRBJ2-7, with D hard to call. The CDR3 region has the DNA TGCGCCAGCCGCTTGGGGAATTCCTACGAGCAGTACTTC. Residues: CASRLGNSYEQYF.